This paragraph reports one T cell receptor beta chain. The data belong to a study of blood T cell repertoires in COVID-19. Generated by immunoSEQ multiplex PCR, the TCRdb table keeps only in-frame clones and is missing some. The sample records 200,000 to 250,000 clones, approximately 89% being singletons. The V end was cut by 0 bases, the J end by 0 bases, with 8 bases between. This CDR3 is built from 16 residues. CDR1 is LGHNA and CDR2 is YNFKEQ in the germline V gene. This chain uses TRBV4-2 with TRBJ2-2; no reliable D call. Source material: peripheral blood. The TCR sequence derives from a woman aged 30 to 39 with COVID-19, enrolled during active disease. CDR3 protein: CASSQDGSANTGELFF. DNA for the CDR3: TGTGCCAGCAGCCAAGATGGAAGCGCGAACACCGGGGAGCTGTTTTTT.